Below, 31 T cell receptor beta chains from the same sample are listed, as sequenced in a study of blood T cell repertoires in COVID-19. TCRdb's copy holds only in-frame clones and misses some; the assay was immunoSEQ multiplex PCR. The sample holds some 190,000 clones, approximately 80% seen once. Sequenced: peripheral blood. The receptors were sampled from a man aged 55 to 70 with acute or convalescent COVID-19.

The chain joins TRBV6-1 to TRBJ1-5; 7 positions match TRBD1. CDR1 and CDR2 from the germline V gene are MNHNS and SASEGT. Germline trimming cut 2 bases from V and 4 bases from J; bases unmatched to any gene: 2. This CDR3 has 14 residues. CDR3 protein: CASSENRGNQPQHF. The CDR3 region has the DNA TGTGCCAGCAGTGAAAACAGGGGAAATCAGCCCCAGCATTTT.

This clone appeared once. This rearrangement joins TRBV10-3 to TRBJ2-3; TRBD1 agrees at 8 bases. This CDR3 region has 15 residues. Trimming cost V 3 bases and J 1 base; bases outside gene matches: 3. Germline V gene lookup returns CDR1 ENHRY and CDR2 SYGVKD. The CDR3 is CAISEWDRRTDTQYF. In nucleotides, the CDR3 is TGTGCCATCAGTGAATGGGACAGGCGCACAGATACGCAGTATTTT.

There are a few counts of this clone. The V gene is TRBV9, the J gene TRBJ2-1; the match to TRBD2 covers 10 bases. CDR1 is SGDLS and CDR2 is YYNGEE in the germline V gene. The CDR3 has 17 amino acids. V lost 4 bases, J lost 5 bases, and 12 bases stayed unmatched. CDR3 nucleotides: TGTGCCAGCAGCCCCTCGCGCACTAGCGGGGCCGACAATGAGCAGTTCTTC. It specifies CASSPSRTSGADNEQFF.

This rearrangement joins TRBV15 to TRBJ2-1, with 12 nucleotides matching TRBD1. CDR3 length: 21 amino acids. J lost 9 bases, V lost 4 bases, and 25 bases had no gene match. Germline V lookup: CDR1 LNHNV, CDR2 YYDKDF (reference sequence). Here the CDR3 DNA reads TGTGCCACCAGCAAGATCGTTCCGGGACAGGGGGCGAGGAGGGGTACCTTTGAGCAGTTCTTC. It translates to CATSKIVPGQGARRGTFEQFF.

The genes are TRBV10-3 and TRBJ1-1; TRBD1 is a possible D gene (6 bases). Germline loops: CDR1 ENHRY, CDR2 SYGVKD. This CDR3 is 14 amino acids long. Trimming stripped 11 bases from V and 3 bases from J, with 19 bases between. As DNA, the CDR3 is TGTGCCGCCATACCCTCCCCAGGGGACACTGAAGCTTTCTTT. It yields the protein CAAIPSPGDTEAFF.

The V and J genes are TRBV18 and TRBJ2-7, with a possible D match to TRBD1 (6 bases). The ends were cut back, 3 bases at V and 7 bases at J, with 13 bases in the middle. The CDR3 runs to 13 residues. The germline gives CDR1 KGHSH, CDR2 LQKENI. The CDR3 region is CASSPGHQLEQYF. As DNA, the CDR3 is TGTGCCAGCTCACCGGGACACCAGTTGGAGCAGTACTTC.

The V and J genes are TRBV3-1 (or the pseudogene TRBV3-2) and TRBJ2-3; TRBD2 aligns across 10 bases. Germline assignment: CDR1 LGHDT and CDR2 YNNKEL (reference sequence). The trim removed 0 bases at V and 2 bases at J, leaving 11 bases unmatched. The CDR3 has 19 amino acids. The CDR3 DNA sequence: TGTGCCAGCAGCCAAGAGTCTTTCGGAGCGGGGGGGTTCACAGATACGCAGTATTTT. It specifies CASSQESFGAGGFTDTQYF.

Details on this clone: Compared with germline, one end of the junction differs, possibly owing to a read error. J is TRBJ2-6 and V is TRBV2; 7 nucleotides match TRBD2. CDR1 and CDR2 from the germline V gene are SNHLY and FYNNEI. The CDR3 extends over 17 amino acids. CDR3 loop: CASREAVGGPGANVLTF. Here the CDR3 DNA reads TGTGCCAGCAGAGAAGCCGTGGGAGGGCCTGGGGCCAACGTCCTGACTTTC.

This clone was detected only once. The chain has TRBV19 and TRBJ2-7, with 7 positions matching TRBD1. V dropped 6 bases and J dropped 5; count of bases not matched to a gene: 10. Looked up from germline, CDR1 is LNHDA and CDR2 is SQIVND (reference sequence). The CDR3 has 14 residues. CDR3 residues: CASRSTDRANEQYF. In nucleotides, the CDR3 is TGTGCCAGTAGAAGCACCGACAGGGCCAACGAGCAGTACTTC.

This sequence joins TRBV6-1 and TRBJ1-3, with unresolved D. Germline V gives CDR1 MNHNS, CDR2 SASEGT. This CDR3 comprises 15 residues. Trimming stripped 1 base from V and 4 bases from J, with 11 bases between. Here the CDR3 reads CASSEGRARGNTIYF. CDR3 coding DNA: TGTGCCAGCAGTGAAGGGCGCGCGCGGGGAAACACCATATATTTT.

The chain is built from TRBV14 and TRBJ2-3; 9 positions match TRBD1. Germline trimming cut 4 bases from V and 4 bases from J; bases unmatched to any gene: 9. The CDR3 has 16 amino acids. Germline values: CDR1 SGHDN, CDR2 FVKESK. CDR3 in amino acids: CASSRYRGRSSDTQYF. The CDR3 DNA follows: TGTGCCAGCAGCCGCTACAGGGGGCGGTCGTCAGATACGCAGTATTTT.

The V call is TRBV6-5, the J call TRBJ2-3; D not resolved. The V and J ends lost 0 bases and 5 bases respectively, with 9 bases between them. The CDR3 is 14 amino acids. Germline V gene data show CDR1 as MNHEY and CDR2 as SVGAGI. DNA for the CDR3: TGTGCCAGCAGTTACTCAACGGGTAGAGATACGCAGTATTTT. This codes for CASSYSTGRDTQYF.

This clone appeared a few times. This chain uses TRBV27 with TRBJ2-1; 9 nucleotides match TRBD1. CDR1 and CDR2 (germline): MNHEY, SMNVEV (reference sequence). This CDR3 is 16 amino acids long. V lost 5 bases, J lost 8 bases, and 13 bases stayed unmatched. The CDR3 sequence is CASSIHLTGGGYEQFF. CDR3 coding DNA: TGTGCCAGCAGTATCCACCTTACAGGGGGCGGTTATGAGCAGTTCTTC.

The gene calls are TRBV29-1 and TRBJ2-7, with 8 bases identical to TRBD2. The CDR3 length is 13 residues. Germline-derived CDR1 and CDR2 are SQVTM and ANQGSEA. The J segment lost 4 bases and the V segment lost 2 bases, leaving 4 bases of the junction unmatched. In nucleotides, the CDR3 is TGCAGCGTTGAATTCGGGAGGGCTTACGAGCAGTACTTC. Its translation: CSVEFGRAYEQYF.

CDR3 residues: CSVQLGRETQYF. The CDR3 DNA is TGCAGCGTTCAATTGGGGAGAGAGACCCAGTACTTC. The chain couples TRBV29-1 to TRBJ2-5; possibly TRBD2 for D (5 bases). Trimming left V 5 bases short and J 4 bases short, with 11 bases between. Germline V gene sequence: CDR1 SQVTM, CDR2 ANQGSEA. The CDR3 loop spans 12 amino acids.

The genes are TRBV6-6 and TRBJ1-6; no reliable D call. The CDR3 totals 13 residues. CDR1 and CDR2 from the germline V gene are MNHNY and SVGAGI (reference sequence). Trimming stripped 3 bases from V and 5 bases from J, with 5 bases between. As DNA, the CDR3 is TGTGCCAGCAGTTATACAGATAATTCACCCCTCCACTTT. Its translation is CASSYTDNSPLHF.

V and J are TRBV10-3 and TRBJ1-1, with TRBD1 matching 7 bases. This CDR3 has 14 amino acids. V lost 11 bases to trimming and J lost 0 bases; unmatched junction nucleotides: 9. In germline, CDR1 is ENHRY, CDR2 SYGVKD. The CDR3 spells CACSGGPMNTEAFF. The CDR3 coding sequence is TGTGCCTGCTCAGGGGGACCTATGAACACTGAAGCTTTCTTT.

J is TRBJ1-3 and V is TRBV4-3; TRBD1 might be the D (6 bases). V was shortened by 1 base and J by 2 bases, with 18 bases between the two germline ends. This CDR3 spans 18 amino acids. Germline assignment: CDR1 LGHNA and CDR2 YSLEER. CDR3 nucleotides: TGCGCCAGCAGCCAAGCAGGGTTGGGCAGGGGTGCTGGAAACACCATATATTTT. Its translation: CASSQAGLGRGAGNTIYF.

The rearrangement uses TRBV3-1 (or the pseudogene TRBV3-2) and TRBJ1-2, with a possible D match to TRBD1 (5 bases). Trimming took off 1 base at V and 0 bases at J, with 18 bases between the two ends. Germline V gene lookup returns CDR1 LGHDT and CDR2 YNNKEL (reference sequence). This CDR3 has 18 residues. Here the CDR3 DNA reads TGTGCCAGCAGCCAAGTAAATGGCAGGGAAAGGTCTAACTATGGCTACACCTTC. Protein product: CASSQVNGRERSNYGYTF.

This chain connects TRBV6-5 to TRBJ1-5, with TRBD1 matching 8 bases. In germline, CDR1 is MNHEY, CDR2 SVGAGI. The V segment lost 6 bases and the J segment 6 bases; nucleotides outside the gene matches: 7. This CDR3 comprises 14 residues. For the CDR3, the DNA is TGTGCCAGCAGGGACAGGGAGAAGGGTCAGCCCCAGCATTTT. As protein: CASRDREKGQPQHF.

DNA for the CDR3: TGTGCCAGCAGTCTACAGGGCGGAGGCAATCAGCCCCAGCATTTT. Its protein is CASSLQGGGNQPQHF. V gene TRBV27 combines with J gene TRBJ1-5; D is possibly TRBD1 (6 bases). The CDR3 has 15 amino acids. The ends were cut back, 5 bases at V and 2 bases at J, with 13 bases in the middle. Germline V lookup: CDR1 MNHEY, CDR2 SMNVEV (reference sequence).

This clone was found a few times. In DNA, the CDR3 is TGTGCCACCAGCAGAGATGTGGGCAGGGTGAACACTGAAGCTTTCTTT. Translating gives CATSRDVGRVNTEAFF. This sequence joins TRBV15 and TRBJ1-1, with D perhaps TRBD1 (5 bases). This CDR3 is built from 16 residues. Germline V gene lookup returns CDR1 LNHNV and CDR2 YYDKDF (reference sequence). Trimming cost V 0 bases and J 0 bases, with 11 bases left between them.

CDR3 bases: TGTGCCATCAGTGAGTCGACTAGTCCTTACAATGAGCAGTTCTTC. The encoded protein is CAISESTSPYNEQFF. The V call is TRBV10-3, the J call TRBJ2-1, with D perhaps matching TRBD2 (6 bases). Per germline, CDR1 ENHRY and CDR2 SYGVKD. This CDR3 has 15 residues. V shed 0 bases and J shed 4 bases, with 10 bases lying between them.

The chain couples TRBV11-2 to TRBJ2-5; the D gene is possibly TRBD2 (6 bases). CDR3 size: 13 residues. Germline values: CDR1 SGHAT, CDR2 FQNNGV. The germline V and J ends were trimmed by 7 bases and 4 bases, with 13 bases remaining between them. As DNA, the CDR3 is TGTGCCAGCACTCCGGGGGAAACAGAGACCCAGTACTTC. The encoded protein is CASTPGETETQYF.

The chain uses TRBV10-2 and TRBJ1-5, with D uncertain. Germline V gives CDR1 WSHSY, CDR2 SAAADI. With 0 bases removed from V and 3 bases from J, the gap between germline ends came to 6 bases. This CDR3 contains 14 residues. CDR3 residues: CASSESLVNQPQHF. CDR3 nucleotide sequence: TGCGCCAGCAGTGAGTCCCTAGTCAATCAGCCCCAGCATTTT.

The chain is built from TRBV2 and TRBJ2-2, with D unclear. The germline V gene has CDR1 SNHLY and CDR2 FYNNEI. This CDR3 is built from 13 residues. Trimming took 4 bases from V and 1 from J, leaving 4 bases between them. The CDR3 sequence: CASSGLNTGELFF. The CDR3 region has the DNA TGTGCCAGCAGTGGACTGAACACCGGGGAGCTGTTTTTT.

The J gene is TRBJ2-3, the V gene TRBV7-6; 7 bases fit TRBD1. The CDR3 is 12 amino acids. The germline CDR1 and CDR2 sequences are SGHVS and FNYEAQ. V lost 5 bases, J lost 4 bases, and 0 bases stayed unmatched. CDR3 region: CASSQGADTQYF. The CDR3 coding sequence is TGTGCCAGCAGCCAGGGGGCAGATACGCAGTATTTT. The full variable domain, in which reference TRBV7-6 and TRBJ2-3 provide the parts outside the CDR3, is GAGVSQSPRYKVTKRGQDVALRCDPISGHVSLYWYRQALGQGPEFLTYFNYEAQQDKSGLPNDRFSAERPEGSISTLTIQRTEQRDSAMYRCASSQGADTQYFGPGTRLTVL.

The gene calls are TRBV11-2 and TRBJ2-3, with 9 bases fitting TRBD2. V was pared by 1 base and J by 2 bases, with 7 bases of the junction left unmatched. From germline, CDR1 is SGHAT and CDR2 FQNNGV. This CDR3 is 17 amino acids long. CDR3 loop: CASSLVPSGVLTDTQYF. The CDR3 DNA is TGTGCCAGCAGCTTAGTGCCTAGCGGGGTTCTCACAGATACGCAGTATTTT.

V usage is TRBV29-1 and J usage is TRBJ2-7; 10 positions agree with TRBD1. CDR1 is SQVTM, CDR2 ANQGSEA, per germline. The CDR3 consists of 13 residues. Trimming removed 4 bases from V and 4 bases from J; junction bases left unmatched: 4. The chain's CDR3 is CSVGKGQGYEQYF. DNA of the CDR3: TGCAGCGTTGGGAAGGGACAGGGGTACGAGCAGTACTTC.

The V and J genes are TRBV20-1 and TRBJ1-1, with TRBD1 identical over 9 bases. Germline loops: CDR1 DFQATT, CDR2 SNEGSKA (reference sequence). The CDR3 sequence is 14 residues long. Losses at the gene ends were 3 bases for V and 6 bases for J; bases not matched to a gene: 8. The CDR3 DNA reads as TGCAGTGCTAGTCGGCCGGGACAGGGTCCTGAAGCTTTCTTT. Translated, it gives CSASRPGQGPEAFF.

The chain carries TRBV19 and TRBJ1-5; 9 nucleotides agree with TRBD1. Trimming cost V 5 bases and J 2 bases; bases outside gene matches: 4. The CDR3 sequence is 15 residues long. Germline V gene sequence: CDR1 LNHDA, CDR2 SQIVND (reference sequence). The CDR3 sequence is CASSLTGGGNQPQHF. The DNA for the CDR3 is TGTGCCAGTAGTTTAACAGGGGGCGGCAATCAGCCCCAGCATTTT.